These 30 T cell receptor beta chains share one sample of origin, sequenced in a study of blood T cell repertoires in COVID-19. Some clones are missing from TCRdb's copy, which holds only in-frame ones; the method was immunoSEQ multiplex PCR. The sample includes just over 95,000 clones, just under 90% of them seen just once. The sequenced sample was peripheral blood. Every receptor here comes from a human donor in a cohort sampled during active COVID-19.

The rearrangement joins TRBV7-9 to TRBJ1-4, with D tentatively TRBD1 (6 bases). Germline-derived CDR1 and CDR2 are SEHNR and FQNEAQ (reference sequence). V lost 0 bases to trimming and J lost 0 bases, with 17 bases between them. The CDR3 covers 19 residues. For the CDR3, the DNA is TGTGCCAGCAGCTTAGCGCGTGGTGACAGGCTTGCAACTAATGAAAAACTGTTTTTT. This gives the protein CASSLARGDRLATNEKLFF.

A few counts support this clone. The V gene is TRBV29-1, the J gene TRBJ2-7; D gene unclear. Germline V gene sequence: CDR1 SQVTM, CDR2 ANQGSEA. This CDR3 comprises 11 residues. The germline V and J ends were trimmed by 5 bases and 3 bases, with 8 bases remaining between them. The CDR3: CSVRLDYEQYF. The CDR3 DNA follows: TGCAGCGTTCGACTCGACTACGAGCAGTACTTC.

This clone was counted once. The chain carries TRBV7-9 and TRBJ1-3; D gene ambiguous. Germline V gene sequence: CDR1 SEHNR, CDR2 FQNEAQ (reference sequence). The CDR3 spans 11 residues. V shed 8 bases and J shed 0 bases, with 2 bases lying between them. The CDR3 is CASRSGNTIYF. In nucleotides, the CDR3 is TGTGCCAGCCGCTCTGGAAACACCATATATTTT.

J is TRBJ2-7 and V is TRBV27; 7 bases line up with TRBD2. With 2 bases clipped from V and 3 bases from J, the junction kept 10 bases outside the gene matches. Germline CDR1 is MNHEY and CDR2 is SMNVEV (reference sequence). The CDR3 contains 16 residues. In DNA, the CDR3 is TGTGCCAGCAGTTTAACGGGGGGACTTGGCCTCTACGAGCAGTACTTC. Protein product: CASSLTGGLGLYEQYF.

The rearrangement joins TRBV11-3 to TRBJ2-5; a possible D gene is TRBD2 (5 bases). Germline CDR1 is SGHNT and CDR2 is YENEEA. Trimming stripped 1 base from V and 5 bases from J, with 5 bases between. The CDR3 consists of 12 residues. The CDR3 DNA reads TGTGCCAGCAGCTTAGCGGGGGAGACCCAGTACTTC. It codes for CASSLAGETQYF.

This chain uses TRBV2 with TRBJ2-3; the D gene is possibly TRBD2 (5 bases). The CDR3 sequence is 14 residues long. Germline V gene data show CDR1 as SNHLY and CDR2 as FYNNEI. V lost 6 bases to trimming and J lost 3 bases, with 13 bases between them. The CDR3 sequence: CASREGGLTDTQYF. DNA of the CDR3: TGTGCCAGCAGAGAGGGCGGACTGACAGATACGCAGTATTTT. Full variable domain (outside the CDR3, taken from reference TRBV2 and TRBJ2-3): EPEVTQTPSHQVTQMGQEVILRCVPISNHLYFYWYRQILGQKVEFLVSFYNNEISEKSEIFDDQFSVERPDGSNFTLKIRSTKLEDSAMYFCASREGGLTDTQYFGPGTRLTVL.

The chain uses TRBV7-9 and TRBJ1-5; D is ambiguous. The CDR3 loop spans 13 amino acids. Germline CDR1 SEHNR, CDR2 FQNEAQ (reference sequence). Trimming removed 0 bases at V and 4 bases at J, with 4 bases between. CDR3 sequence: CASSLARNQPQHF. The DNA for the CDR3 is TGTGCCAGCAGCTTAGCCAGAAATCAGCCCCAGCATTTT.

This chain joins TRBV4-3 and TRBJ1-3; D might be TRBD1 (6 bases). Trimming stripped 1 base from V and 6 bases from J, with 13 bases between. CDR1 is LGHNA, CDR2 YSLEER, per germline. This CDR3 region has 15 residues. The CDR3 is CASSQGFQGTNTIYF. CDR3 nucleotides: TGCGCCAGCAGCCAAGGTTTTCAGGGGACAAACACCATATATTTT.

The chain carries TRBV7-2 and TRBJ2-1; D gene unclear. V shed 1 base and J shed 8 bases, with 9 bases lying between them. Looked up from germline, CDR1 is SGHTA and CDR2 is FQGNSA. The CDR3 length is 13 residues. The CDR3 loop reads CASSLERGDEQFF. Written as DNA, the CDR3 is TGTGCCAGCAGCTTAGAGCGTGGCGATGAGCAGTTCTTC.

The V gene is TRBV28, the J gene TRBJ2-7; the D gene is possibly TRBD1 (5 bases). Germline values: CDR1 MDHEN, CDR2 SYDVKM. Trimming shortened V by 5 bases and J by 3 bases, and 11 bases separated the two germline ends. The CDR3 has 13 residues. CDR3: CASSLGALYEQYF. The CDR3 nucleotides are TGTGCCAGCAGTCTAGGGGCCCTCTACGAGCAGTACTTC. Variable domain in full (rest from reference TRBV28 and TRBJ2-7): DVKVTQSSRYLVKRTGEKVFLECVQDMDHENMFWYRQDPGLGLRLIYFSYDVKMKEKGDIPEGYSVSREKKERFSLILESASTNQTSMYLCASSLGALYEQYFGPGTRLTVT.

Written as DNA, the CDR3 is TGTGCCAGCAGCAAATTCCGGGACAGGGGATTCTACGAGCAGTACTTC. Its protein is CASSKFRDRGFYEQYF. V and J are TRBV28 and TRBJ2-7, with 10 positions matching TRBD1. Germline CDR1 is MDHEN and CDR2 is SYDVKM. CDR3 length equals 16 residues. V lost 6 bases to trimming and J lost 3 bases; unmatched junction nucleotides: 11. The full variable domain, rest sourced from reference TRBV28 and TRBJ2-7, is DVKVTQSSRYLVKRTGEKVFLECVQDMDHENMFWYRQDPGLGLRLIYFSYDVKMKEKGDIPEGYSVSREKKERFSLILESASTNQTSMYLCASSKFRDRGFYEQYFGPGTRLTVT.

This clone was observed a handful of times. CDR3 coding DNA: TGTGCCAGCTCACCCGACAGGAATCGGAACACCATATATTTT. Its translation: CASSPDRNRNTIYF. The gene calls are TRBV18 and TRBJ1-3; the D gene is possibly TRBD1 (6 bases). V was clipped by 3 bases and J by 7 bases, with 13 bases between them. The CDR3 spans 14 residues. Germline CDR1 reads KGHSH; CDR2 reads LQKENI.

This chain's CDR3 is CASSLGTGNEKLFF. The CDR3 DNA sequence: TGTGCCAGCAGTTTAGGGACAGGGAATGAAAAACTGTTTTTT. The rearrangement links TRBV27 to TRBJ1-4, with 9 bases lining up with TRBD1. The CDR3 sequence is 14 residues long. The trim removed 2 bases at V and 5 bases at J, leaving 0 bases unmatched. The germline gives CDR1 MNHEY, CDR2 SMNVEV (reference sequence). The entire variable domain, with the rest obtained from reference TRBV27 and TRBJ1-4, is as follows: EAQVTQNPRYLITVTGKKLTVTCSQNMNHEYMSWYRQDPGLGLRQIYYSMNVEVTDKGDVPEGYKVSRKEKRNFPLILESPSPNQTSLYFCASSLGTGNEKLFFGSGTQLSVL.

This clone was counted a single time. The chain recombines TRBV30 with TRBJ1-6; D might be TRBD1 (5 bases). In germline, CDR1 is GTSNPN, CDR2 SVGIG (reference sequence). The CDR3 runs 15 residues. Trimming left V 4 bases short and J 1 base short, with 11 bases between. CDR3 region: CAWTKGASYNSPLHF. In DNA, the CDR3 is TGTGCCTGGACCAAAGGGGCTTCCTATAATTCACCCCTCCACTTT.

This clone has just a few counts. The V gene is TRBV28, the J gene TRBJ2-2, with D perhaps matching TRBD2 (6 bases). There are 15 residues in the CDR3. V lost 2 bases, J lost 4 bases, and 11 bases lay in between. Per the germline V gene, CDR1 is MDHEN and CDR2 is SYDVKM. CDR3 nucleotide sequence: TGTGCCAGCAGTTTAGGGGGTAGCGGCACCGGGGAGCTGTTTTTT. This translates into CASSLGGSGTGELFF.

The gene calls are TRBV6-2 or TRBV6-3 and TRBJ2-7; D unresolved. The V end lost 2 bases, the J end lost 3 bases, and 11 bases lay between the germline ends. This CDR3 comprises 14 residues. Germline V gene lookup returns CDR1 MNHEY and CDR2 SVGEGT. The CDR3 spells CASSYLGLYYEQYF. The CDR3 nucleotides are TGTGCCAGCAGTTACCTAGGCCTCTACTACGAGCAGTACTTC.

The chain couples TRBV5-1 to TRBJ2-3, with D possibly matching TRBD2 (5 bases). The germline V and J ends were trimmed by 4 bases and 0 bases, with 12 bases remaining between them. The CDR3 totals 15 residues. Germline CDR1 SGHRS, CDR2 YFSETQ. For the CDR3, the DNA is TGCGCCAGCAGCCCTAGGAGGACTAGCACAGATACGCAGTATTTT. Its translation is CASSPRRTSTDTQYF.

The gene calls are TRBV30 and TRBJ1-1, with 7 bases that match TRBD1. V shed 3 bases, J shed 4 bases, and the junction held 5 bases outside the gene matches. This CDR3 has 13 amino acids. Looked up from germline, CDR1 is GTSNPN and CDR2 is SVGIG (reference sequence). The CDR3 here is CAWSANRGTEAFF. DNA for the CDR3: TGTGCCTGGAGCGCAAACAGGGGCACTGAAGCTTTCTTT. The full variable domain, in which reference TRBV30 and TRBJ1-1 provide the parts outside the CDR3, is SQTIHQWPATLVQPVGSPLSLECTVEGTSNPNLYWYRQAAGRGLQLLFYSVGIGQISSEVPQNLSASRPQDRQFILSSKKLLLSDSGFYLCAWSANRGTEAFFGQGTRLTVV.

The chain recombines TRBV9 with TRBJ2-1, with 8 bases that match TRBD2. Germline lookup yields CDR1 SGDLS and CDR2 YYNGEE. The CDR3 sequence is 17 residues long. The V and J ends lost 0 bases and 9 bases, in that order; junction bases with no gene match: 14. This CDR3 is CASSVGGASGRRGEQFF. The CDR3 nucleotides read TGTGCCAGCAGCGTAGGGGGGGCTAGCGGGCGACGGGGTGAGCAGTTCTTC.

The table lists this clone with a count of one. This rearrangement joins TRBV20-1 to TRBJ1-1, with TRBD1 as a possible D gene (6 bases). Trimming cost V 3 bases and J 5 bases, with 22 bases left between them. CDR3 length: 16 amino acids. Germline V lookup: CDR1 DFQATT, CDR2 SNEGSKA (reference sequence). CDR3 residues: CSASATGQPGKTEAFF. CDR3 in DNA: TGCAGTGCTAGTGCGACAGGCCAACCCGGGAAGACTGAAGCTTTCTTT.

The table lists this clone with a count of one. For the CDR3, the DNA is TGCGCCAGCAGCCAAGAAGGGGCCTGGCCCCCAGATACGCAGTATTTT. It codes for CASSQEGAWPPDTQYF. The chain combines TRBV4-3 with TRBJ2-3; the D gene is possibly TRBD1 (5 bases). Trimming pared 0 bases from V and 4 bases from J, leaving 14 bases between. CDR3 length: 16 amino acids. Germline V gene sequence: CDR1 LGHNA, CDR2 YSLEER.

The chain is built from TRBV25-1 and TRBJ1-2, with D possibly being TRBD1 (6 bases). V was clipped by 2 bases and J by 4 bases, with 14 bases between them. Germline-derived CDR1 and CDR2 are MGHDK and SYGVNS. The CDR3 consists of 15 residues. The CDR3 region has the DNA TGTGCCAGCAGTGAAACAGGGATGCTGGTCTATGGCTACACCTTC. Its translation: CASSETGMLVYGYTF.

This clone has just one count. V is TRBV5-6 and J is TRBJ1-2, with D possibly TRBD1 on 5 matching bases. Trimming removed 4 bases at V and 0 bases at J, with 13 bases between. The CDR3 is 15 residues long. In germline, CDR1 is SGHDT, CDR2 YYEEEE. This chain's CDR3 is CASSISWGANYGYTF. The CDR3 DNA reads TGTGCCAGCAGCATATCGTGGGGGGCTAACTATGGCTACACCTTC.

The rearrangement joins TRBV28 to TRBJ2-1, with 10 bases that match TRBD2. V dropped 6 bases and J dropped 3; count of bases not matched to a gene: 8. The CDR3 is made up of 16 amino acids. Germline CDR1 MDHEN, CDR2 SYDVKM. The CDR3 region is CASRNSGLAVYNEQFF. The DNA of the CDR3 is TGTGCCAGCAGAAACTCTGGACTAGCGGTCTACAATGAGCAGTTCTTC.

About this clone: Germline and junction disagree at one end, which may indicate a read error. The chain recombines TRBV7-7 with TRBJ2-5; tentatively, D is TRBD1 (6 bases). The germline V gene encodes CDR1 SSHAT and CDR2 FNYEAQ (reference sequence). CDR3 length: 13 amino acids. CDR3: CASSLGQQETQYF. The DNA for the CDR3 is TGTGCTAGCAGCTTAGGACAGCAAGAGACCCAGTACTTC.

The chain links TRBV10-3 to TRBJ2-6; D call uncertain. The germline CDR1 and CDR2 sequences are ENHRY and SYGVKD. V was pared by 7 bases and J by 0 bases, with 4 bases between. The CDR3 is made up of 13 amino acids. CDR3 DNA: TGTGCCATCAACTACTCTGGGGCCAACGTCCTGACTTTC. This sequence encodes CAINYSGANVLTF.

This chain connects TRBV7-9 to TRBJ2-5, with TRBD2 matching over 10 bases. Germline lookup yields CDR1 SEHNR and CDR2 FQNEAQ (reference sequence). The CDR3 totals 16 residues. Trimming at V came to 4 bases and at J to 2 bases, leaving 7 bases not matched to a gene. This CDR3 reads CASSSATSGFQETQYF. The CDR3 bases are TGTGCCAGCAGCTCGGCGACTAGCGGGTTTCAAGAGACCCAGTACTTC. Complete variable domain (other parts from reference TRBV7-9 and TRBJ2-5): DTGVSQNPRHKITKRGQNVTFRCDPISEHNRLYWYRQTLGQGPEFLTYFQNEAQLEKSRLLSDRFSAERPKGSFSTLEIQRTEQGDSAMYLCASSSATSGFQETQYFGPGTRLLVL.

The rearrangement joins TRBV5-5 to TRBJ1-1, with TRBD1 as a possible D gene (5 bases). The CDR3 runs 15 residues. V lost 1 base, J lost 0 bases, and 10 bases lay in between. Looked up from germline, CDR1 is SGHKS and CDR2 is YYEKEE (reference sequence). CDR3 region: CASSLMAGMNTEAFF. The DNA of the CDR3 is TGTGCCAGCAGCTTGATGGCAGGGATGAACACTGAAGCTTTCTTT.

The rearrangement joins TRBV5-1 to TRBJ2-5; 9 positions agree with TRBD1. CDR1 is SGHRS, CDR2 YFSETQ, per germline. The CDR3 extends over 14 amino acids. After removal of 4 bases from V and 3 bases from J, the junction contained 4 bases not matched to a gene. The CDR3 protein is CASSPDRGKETQYF. CDR3 DNA sequence: TGCGCCAGCAGCCCAGACAGGGGGAAAGAGACCCAGTACTTC.

This chain connects TRBV18 to TRBJ1-2, with D possibly being TRBD1 (5 bases). Per the germline V gene, CDR1 is KGHSH and CDR2 is LQKENI. The CDR3 sequence is 14 residues long. V lost 2 bases and J 4 bases, leaving 11 bases between the germline ends. CDR3 bases: TGTGCCAGCTCACCAGGGGCAGACTCCTATGGCTACACCTTC. Its protein product is CASSPGADSYGYTF.